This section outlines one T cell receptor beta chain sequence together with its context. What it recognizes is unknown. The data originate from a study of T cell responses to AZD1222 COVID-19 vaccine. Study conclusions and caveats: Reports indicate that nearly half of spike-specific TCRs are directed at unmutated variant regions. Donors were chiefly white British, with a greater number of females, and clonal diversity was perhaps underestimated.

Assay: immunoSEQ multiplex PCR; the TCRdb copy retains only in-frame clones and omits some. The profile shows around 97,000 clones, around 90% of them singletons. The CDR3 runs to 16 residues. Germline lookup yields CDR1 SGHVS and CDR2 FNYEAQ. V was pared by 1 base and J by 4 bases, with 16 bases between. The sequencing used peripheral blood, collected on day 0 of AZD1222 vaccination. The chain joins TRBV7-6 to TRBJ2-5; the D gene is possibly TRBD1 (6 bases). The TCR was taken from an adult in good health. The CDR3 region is CASSLGVGTRGETQYF. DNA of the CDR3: TGTGCCAGCAGCTTAGGGGTGGGGACAAGGGGAGAGACCCAGTACTTC.